Below, one TCR beta chain is given with its context. The target antigen is unknown. This CDR3 region has 13 residues. These data originate in a study of monozygotic twins with inflammatory bowel disease. Study-level findings and limits: Repertoires of patients may have been made more variable by differing immunosuppressive treatments. Results did not support any single strong IBD-associated signal or clonotype. Discordant twins showed the same repertoire similarity as concordant twins, possibly from limited power.

From its re-call of the 5' RACE reads, TCRdb lists each CDR3 protein once, without DNA. Its table records around 450,000 distinct CDR3 sequences. This sequence was found in a human donor with ulcerative colitis or Crohn's disease, or a healthy co-twin of an affected twin (not recorded which). The chain is built from TRBV12-3 or TRBV12-4 and TRBJ2-2; TCRdb's assignment of TRBD2 cannot be checked, as there is no DNA. Sequenced material: blood. The CDR3 sequence is CASSLLAVGELFF.